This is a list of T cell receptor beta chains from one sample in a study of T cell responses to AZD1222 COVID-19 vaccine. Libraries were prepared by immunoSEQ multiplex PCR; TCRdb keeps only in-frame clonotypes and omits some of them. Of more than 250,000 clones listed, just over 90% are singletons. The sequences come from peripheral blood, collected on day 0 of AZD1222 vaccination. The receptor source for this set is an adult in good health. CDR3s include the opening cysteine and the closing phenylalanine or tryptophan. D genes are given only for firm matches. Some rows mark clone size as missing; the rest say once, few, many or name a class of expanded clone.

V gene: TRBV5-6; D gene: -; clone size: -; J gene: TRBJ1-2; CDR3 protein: CASSSGSRNYGYTF; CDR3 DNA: TGTGCCAGCAGCTCAGGGTCGAGAAACTATGGCTACACCTTC
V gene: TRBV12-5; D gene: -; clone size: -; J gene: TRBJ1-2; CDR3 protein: CASGGVYGYTF; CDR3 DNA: TGTGCTAGTGGGGGGGTATATGGCTACACCTTC
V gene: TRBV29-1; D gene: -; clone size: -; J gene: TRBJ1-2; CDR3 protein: CSVGNLYGYTF; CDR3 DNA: TGCAGCGTTGGCAATCTCTATGGCTACACCTTC
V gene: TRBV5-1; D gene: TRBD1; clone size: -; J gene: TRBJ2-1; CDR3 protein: CASSGQGVYNEQFF; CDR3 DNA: TGCGCCAGCAGCGGACAGGGCGTCTACAATGAGCAGTTCTTC
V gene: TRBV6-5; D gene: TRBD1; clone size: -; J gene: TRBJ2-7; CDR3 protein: CASSSRRQGKPYEQYF; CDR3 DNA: TGTGCCAGCAGTTCCCGTCGACAGGGGAAACCCTACGAGCAGTACTTC
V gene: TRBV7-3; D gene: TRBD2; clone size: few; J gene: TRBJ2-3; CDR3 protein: CASSLTSGAGDTQYF; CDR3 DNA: TGTGCCAGCAGCTTGACTAGCGGGGCAGGGGATACGCAGTATTTT
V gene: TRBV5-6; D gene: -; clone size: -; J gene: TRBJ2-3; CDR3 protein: CASSNHPTDTQYF; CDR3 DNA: TGTGCCAGCAGCAACCACCCCACAGATACGCAGTATTTT
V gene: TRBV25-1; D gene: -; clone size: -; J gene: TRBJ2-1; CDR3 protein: CASSTAPPIGQFF; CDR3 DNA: TGTGCCAGCAGTACAGCACCACCAATTGGGCAGTTCTTC
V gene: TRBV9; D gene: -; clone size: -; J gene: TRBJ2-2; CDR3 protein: CASSVGGHTGELFF; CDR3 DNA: TGTGCCAGCAGCGTCGGAGGTCACACCGGGGAGCTGTTTTTT
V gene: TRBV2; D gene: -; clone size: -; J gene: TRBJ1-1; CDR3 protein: CASNSWTEAFF; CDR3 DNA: TGTGCCAGCAACTCCTGGACTGAAGCTTTCTTT
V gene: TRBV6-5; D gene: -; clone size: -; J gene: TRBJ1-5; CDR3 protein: CASRLHPAANQPQHF; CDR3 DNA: TGTGCCAGCAGACTCCACCCCGCCGCTAATCAGCCCCAGCATTTT
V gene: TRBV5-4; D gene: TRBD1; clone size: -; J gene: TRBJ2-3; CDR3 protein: CASSSTPGQDTDTQYF; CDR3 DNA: TGTGCCAGCAGCTCGACTCCAGGACAGGACACAGATACGCAGTATTTT
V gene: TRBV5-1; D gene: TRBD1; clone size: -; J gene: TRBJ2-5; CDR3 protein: CASNLDRETQYF; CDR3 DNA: TGCGCCAGCAATCTGGACAGGGAGACCCAGTACTTC
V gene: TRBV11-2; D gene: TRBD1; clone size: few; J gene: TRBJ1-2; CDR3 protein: CASSFDPDRPAHGYTF; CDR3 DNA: TGTGCCAGCAGCTTCGACCCGGACAGGCCGGCCCATGGCTACACCTTC
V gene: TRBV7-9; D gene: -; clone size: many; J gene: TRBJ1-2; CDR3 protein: CASSLPFGVGANYGYTF; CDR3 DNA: TGTGCCAGCAGCTTACCATTTGGGGTAGGAGCTAACTATGGCTACACCTTC
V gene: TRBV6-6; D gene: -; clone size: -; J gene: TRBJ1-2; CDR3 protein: CASSPVGALTYGYTF; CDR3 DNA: TGTGCCAGCAGCCCAGTTGGCGCCCTAACCTATGGCTACACCTTC
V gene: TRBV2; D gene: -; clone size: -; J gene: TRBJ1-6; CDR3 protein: CASSESRWNSPLHF; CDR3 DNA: TGTGCCAGCAGTGAAAGCCGGTGGAATTCACCCCTCCACTTT
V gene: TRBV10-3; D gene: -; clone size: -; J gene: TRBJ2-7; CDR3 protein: CAISSFQPSYEQYF; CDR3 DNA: TGTGCCATCAGTAGTTTCCAACCATCCTACGAGCAGTACTTC
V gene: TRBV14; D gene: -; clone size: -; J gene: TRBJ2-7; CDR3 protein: CASSHLMRGTGEQYF; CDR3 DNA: TGTGCCAGCAGCCACCTAATGAGGGGCACAGGCGAGCAGTACTTC
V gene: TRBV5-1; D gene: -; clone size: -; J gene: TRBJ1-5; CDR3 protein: CASSLVYRDPRGQPQHF; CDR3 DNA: TGCGCCAGCAGCTTGGTGTACCGGGACCCACGAGGGCAGCCCCAGCATTTT
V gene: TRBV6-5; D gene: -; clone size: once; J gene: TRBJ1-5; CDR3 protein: CASSYTRDGNQPQHF; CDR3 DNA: TGTGCCAGCAGTTACACCAGGGATGGCAATCAGCCCCAGCATTTT
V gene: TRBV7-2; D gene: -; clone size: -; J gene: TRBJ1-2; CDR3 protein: CASSSTGNYGYTF; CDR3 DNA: TGTGCCAGCAGCTCGACGGGAAACTATGGCTACACCTTC
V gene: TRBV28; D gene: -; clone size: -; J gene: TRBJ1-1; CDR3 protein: CASSSRPRTNWNTEAFF; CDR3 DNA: TGTGCCAGCAGCAGCAGGCCCAGGACGAATTGGAACACTGAAGCTTTCTTT
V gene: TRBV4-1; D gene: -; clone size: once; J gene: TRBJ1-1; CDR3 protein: CASSPLPRGRVAVAFF; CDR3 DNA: TGCGCCAGCAGCCCCCTACCCCGGGGGCGGGTGGCGGTAGCTTTCTTT
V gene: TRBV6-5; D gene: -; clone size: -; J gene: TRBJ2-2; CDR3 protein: CASSYPAGELFF; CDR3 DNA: TGTGCCAGCAGTTACCCGGCCGGGGAGCTGTTTTTT
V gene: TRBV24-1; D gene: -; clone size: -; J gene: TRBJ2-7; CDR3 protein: CATSDPDRPHEQYF; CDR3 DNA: TGTGCCACCAGTGATCCTGACAGGCCCCACGAGCAGTACTTC
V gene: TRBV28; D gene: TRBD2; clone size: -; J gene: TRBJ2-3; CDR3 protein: CASSPGLAGATQYF; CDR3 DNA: TGTGCCAGCTCCCCGGGACTAGCGGGGGCTACGCAGTATTTT
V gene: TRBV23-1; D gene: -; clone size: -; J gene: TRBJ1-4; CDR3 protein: CASSQWVKRGEKLFF; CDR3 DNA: TGCGCCAGCAGTCAATGGGTAAAAAGGGGTGAAAAACTGTTTTTT
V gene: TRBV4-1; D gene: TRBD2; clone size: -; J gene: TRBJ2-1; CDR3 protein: CASSQGGSGRYNEQFF; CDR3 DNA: TGCGCCAGCAGCCAAGGAGGTAGCGGGAGATACAATGAGCAGTTCTTC
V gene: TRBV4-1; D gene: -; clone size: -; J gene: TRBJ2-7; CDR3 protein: CASSQANYGDEQYF; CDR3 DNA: TGCGCCAGCAGCCAAGCAAACTACGGTGACGAGCAGTACTTC
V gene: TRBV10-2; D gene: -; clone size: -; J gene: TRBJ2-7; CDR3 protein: CASKNYEQYF; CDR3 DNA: TGCGCCAGCAAGAACTACGAGCAGTACTTC
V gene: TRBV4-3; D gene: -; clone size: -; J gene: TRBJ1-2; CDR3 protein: CASSQEMGARVDGYTF; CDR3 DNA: TGCGCCAGCAGCCAAGAAATGGGGGCGCGAGTCGATGGCTACACCTTC
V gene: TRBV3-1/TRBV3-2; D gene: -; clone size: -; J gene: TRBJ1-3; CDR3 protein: CASSLREAGNTIYF; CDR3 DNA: TGTGCCAGCAGCCTCAGGGAAGCTGGAAACACCATATATTTT
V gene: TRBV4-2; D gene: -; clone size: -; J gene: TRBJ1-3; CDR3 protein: CASSQERTRGNTIYF; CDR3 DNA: TGTGCCAGCAGCCAAGAAAGGACTCGGGGAAACACCATATATTTT
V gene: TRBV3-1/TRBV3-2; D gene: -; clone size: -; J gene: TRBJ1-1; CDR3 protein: CASSRRLITEAFF; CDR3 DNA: TGTGCCAGCAGCCGCAGGCTGATCACTGAAGCTTTCTTT
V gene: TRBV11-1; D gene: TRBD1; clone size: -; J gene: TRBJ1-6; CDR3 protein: CASSTGTASNSPLHF; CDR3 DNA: TGTGCCAGCAGCACCGGGACAGCCAGTAATTCACCCCTCCACTTT
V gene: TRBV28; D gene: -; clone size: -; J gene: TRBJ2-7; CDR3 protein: CASSFGPYEQYF; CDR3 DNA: TGTGCCAGCAGTTTTGGACCCTACGAGCAGTACTTC
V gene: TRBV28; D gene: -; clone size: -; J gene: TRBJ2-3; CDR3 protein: CASRGSSTDTQYF; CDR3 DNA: TGTGCCAGCAGGGGGTCAAGCACAGATACGCAGTATTTT
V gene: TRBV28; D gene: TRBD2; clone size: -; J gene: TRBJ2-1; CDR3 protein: CASTLGLAGVYNEQFF; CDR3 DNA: TGTGCCAGCACCCTGGGACTAGCGGGAGTCTACAATGAGCAGTTCTTC
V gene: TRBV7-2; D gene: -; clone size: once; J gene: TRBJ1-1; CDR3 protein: CASSLGPSTEAFF; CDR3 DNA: TGTGCCAGCAGCTTAGGACCTTCGACTGAAGCTTTCTTT